This entry concerns a single TCR beta chain. Its antigen is unidentified. Other DNA sequences in the same sample also yield this CDR3. In each case, RNA was isolated and then reverse transcribed into cDNA as the sequencing template. Assay used: immunoSEQ multiplex PCR; TCRdb lists only in-frame clones, some missing. The table includes 150,000 to 200,000 clones, roughly 50% detected once. The data derive from a study of CD8+ T cells in alopecia areata. Overall study context: Severity scoring for treated patients was based on the percentage of affected scalp area. Study observations and caveats: Whereas mice showed it more clearly, TCR sharing across patients was murkier, possibly because of HLA.

V dropped 5 bases and J dropped 6 bases, with 9 bases sitting between them. The CDR3 covers 12 residues. The germline CDR1 and CDR2 sequences are SEHNR and FQNEAQ (reference sequence). Treatment denoted: oral pan-JAK inhibitor, 5-10 mg twice daily. PBMCs, the starting material, were the source of sorted CD4+ and CD8+ T cells. The chain employs TRBV7-9 and TRBJ2-3, with D possibly being TRBD1 (5 bases). Sequenced here: CD4+ T cells sorted from blood, sampled at approximately week 56, from a patient treated with tofacitinib. The receptor was derived from a human donor with alopecia areata. CDR3 bases: TGTGCCAGCAGCCCAGGGTCGGATACGCAGTATTTT. Its protein product is CASSPGSDTQYF.